Described below is a single TCR beta chain sequence and its context. This record comes from a study of T cells in women clearing cervical HPV infection. Some clones are missing from TCRdb's copy, which holds only in-frame ones; the method was immunoSEQ multiplex PCR. The record lists fewer than 40,000 clones, of which the ten most abundant hold around 7%. The sample was blood buffy coat. The clonotype originates from a woman aged 18-70 years with a cervical HPV16 infection that either progressed to CIN3+ or cleared (not recorded which).

Incomplete CDR3 DNA: TGCAGTGCTAGAGGAGTTGACAGGGCGTACGAG. Translated: CSARGVDRAYE. The whole CDR3 sequence reads CSARGVDRAYEQYF. The chain carries TRBV20-1 and TRBJ2-7, with 7 bases fitting TRBD1. The read halts 3 residues ahead of the CDR3 end, with the missing end drawn from the germline J gene. Germline loops: CDR1 DFQATT, CDR2 SNEGSKA (reference sequence). The ends lost 1 base at V and 4 bases at J; junction bases unmatched: 7. This CDR3 region has 14 residues.